Presented here are 5 T cell receptor beta chains from one specimen sequenced in a study of CD8 T cells in ankylosing spondylitis. Study-wide points: Blood of patients with ankylosing spondylitis appeared to be characterized by a TCR beta motif of eight or nine highly homologous variants.

TCRdb used MiXCR to reprocess the 5' RACE reads, holding one entry per CDR3 protein. The sample consists of about 210,000 distinct CDR3 sequences, about 7% of them appearing once. Their cognate antigens are unknown. Sequenced material: blood, either unsorted or a sorted T cell fraction (not recorded which). The source is a male donor with ankylosing spondylitis.

The table lists this clonotype with many counts. The V and J genes are TRBV7-9 and TRBJ2-7, with D possibly matching TRBD1 (6 bases). This CDR3 comprises 12 residues. Germline CDR1 SEHNR, CDR2 FQNEAQ (reference sequence). The ends were cut back, 5 bases at V and 7 bases at J, with 12 bases in the middle. CDR3 sequence: CASSQQGREQYF. The CDR3 nucleotides read TGTGCCAGCAGCCAACAGGGAAGAGAGCAGTACTTC.

Only a few counts were recorded for this clonotype. V is TRBV4-2 and J is TRBJ1-2; tentatively, D is TRBD1 (6 bases). Germline V gene lookup returns CDR1 LGHNA and CDR2 YNFKEQ. Trimming cost V 0 bases and J 1 base, with 18 bases left between them. This CDR3 is 18 amino acids long. DNA for the CDR3: TGTGCCAGCAGCCAAGACCCCCGGACAGAAGGTTTTAACTATGGCTACACCTTC. Translated: CASSQDPRTEGFNYGYTF.

This clonotype was observed many times. The chain recombines TRBV11-2 with TRBJ2-3; D is perhaps TRBD2 (6 bases). This CDR3 has 16 residues. V gave up 5 bases and J gave up 4 bases, with 19 bases separating them. Germline loops: CDR1 SGHAT, CDR2 FQNNGV. The CDR3, as DNA: TGTGCCAGCAGCCCGGGAGAGGGATGGTTGGCAGATACGCAGTATTTT. It is translated as CASSPGEGWLADTQYF. The whole variable domain, remainder taken from reference TRBV11-2 and TRBJ2-3, is EAGVAQSPRYKIIEKRQSVAFWCNPISGHATLYWYQQILGQGPKLLIQFQNNGVVDDSQLPKDRFSAERLKGVDSTLKIQPAKLEDSAVYLCASSPGEGWLADTQYFGPGTRLTVL.

There are many counts of this clonotype. The chain is built from TRBV7-9 and TRBJ2-3, with D perhaps given as TRBD1 or TRBD2 (5 bases each). Germline loops: CDR1 SEHNR, CDR2 FQNEAQ (reference sequence). The germline V and J ends were trimmed by 4 bases and 0 bases, with 17 bases remaining between them. The CDR3 contains 17 residues. In DNA, the CDR3 is TGTGCCAGCAGCTCGGGCATTGGGGGTTCTAGCACAGATACGCAGTATTTT. It codes for CASSSGIGGSSTDTQYF.

This clonotype showed up many times. The chain has TRBV18 and TRBJ2-1; D is ambiguous. The CDR3 is made up of 14 amino acids. The germline gives CDR1 KGHSH, CDR2 LQKENI. V was clipped by 0 bases and J by 7 bases, with 10 bases between them. For the CDR3, the DNA is TGTGCCAGCTCACCACCTCTTCCCTCGAATGAGCAGTTCTTC. Protein: CASSPPLPSNEQFF. Full variable domain (missing parts from reference TRBV18 and TRBJ2-1): NAGVMQNPRHLVRRRGQEARLRCSPMKGHSHVYWYRQLPEEGLKFMVYLQKENIIDESGMPKERFSAEFPKEGPSILRIQQVVRGDSAAYFCASSPPLPSNEQFFGPGTRLTVL.